Included here is one T cell receptor beta chain sequence, with context. Its target is not known. The data derive from a study of regulatory T cells in long-lasting Graves disease. Germline CDR1 SGHDN, CDR2 FVKESK. This CDR3 region has 17 residues. V was trimmed by 4 bases and J by 7 bases, leaving 23 bases between them. The study's findings and limits: Segments TRBV28, TRBJ1-2 and TRBJ2-5 showed preferential usage in persistent disease. Persistent Graves' cases showed lower TCR diversity than newly diagnosed cases. Persistent patients had more shared public clonotypes (fewer than 3,000) than new patients (approximately 920).

Stated time point: newly diagnosed GD, antithyroid drugs for less than 3 months. Isolated PBMC RNA provided the starting material for the TCR library. Combining iRepertoire HTBI primers with Arm-PCR of CDR3 regions, the authors built TCR beta libraries. TCRdb reprocessed the multiplex PCR reads via MiXCR and lists one record per CDR3 protein. The table records about 560,000 distinct CDR3 sequences, 16% of them present only once. These sequences were also reported in another study, on T cells in Graves' hyperthyroidism and ophthalmopathy. That source reports: Through a model of 13 V-J features, ophthalmopathy was separated from stable hyperthyroidism.

The V gene is TRBV14, the J gene TRBJ2-1; tentative D call: TRBD2 (6 bases). The origin of this receptor is a man younger than 35 with Graves disease. The source was peripheral blood mononuclear cells (PBMCs), collected at new diagnosis, from a patient treated with antithyroid drugs. CDR3 DNA sequence: TGTGCCAGCAGCCCACTCCGGGAGCGCCACAATAGGAATGAGCAGTTCTTC. It yields the protein CASSPLRERHNRNEQFF.